Detailed here is one T cell receptor (beta chain). The antigen is not known. The sample originates from a study of CD8 T cells in Susac syndrome. Overall study findings and caveats: In total CD8+ repertoires, around 15 Susac-specific public clones were detected, and CD8+ TEMRA repertoires contained four to six.

RNA was extracted with the RNeasy kit, and a quantity of about 0.45 to 1 ug was reverse transcribed using random hexamers. From the immunoSEQ multiplex PCR reads, TCRdb called clonotypes with MiXCR, one entry per CDR3 protein. The data contain some 140,000 distinct CDR3 sequences, approximately 95% of them singletons. The CDR3 spans 14 residues. Looked up from germline, CDR1 is MNHEY and CDR2 is SMNVEV (reference sequence). With V trimmed by 5 bases and J by 7 bases, 6 bases remained unmatched. The clonotype comes from a human donor with Susac syndrome. The chain recombines TRBV27 with TRBJ1-5, with 9 bases identical to TRBD1. The sample consisted of CD8+ T cells from PBMCs. CDR3 coding DNA: TGTGCCAGCAGTCAGGACAGGGGCGGGCAGCCCCAGCATTTT. Its protein is CASSQDRGGQPQHF.